This T cell receptor beta chain was identified during a study of blood T cell repertoires in COVID-19 (dated by TCRdb to 2019 to 2021). Regarding the research as a whole: Samples from collaborators originated in the United States, Italy and Spain and spanned both the acute and convalescent phases of COVID-19. The repertoires were released in a freely available public database meant as a resource for research on the immune response to SARS-CoV-2. The prospective study material was composed of cDNA or gDNA derived from T cells, B-cell-depleted T cells, or PBMCs. Deeply sampled blood TCRbeta repertoires from subjects exposed to, actively infected with, or recovered from COVID-19 were included in the dataset. The samples were drawn from the first 160 participants of the ongoing ImmuneRACE study and from about 1,200 subjects provided by 6 global collaborators. A de-identified subject ID, COVID-19 status, age in years and sex were almost always included in the sample metadata. Where available, HLA class I and class II types were taken from metadata supplied by the sample provider and were not determined by assay-based typing. General findings and caveats noted by the study authors: Clinical and demographic metadata were provided uncurated, with the amount varying by source and participant.

Whole blood was collected in K2EDTA tubes by collaborating institutions according to the institutions' own protocols. Collaborator samples were shipped for TCRbeta analysis as frozen whole blood, isolated PBMCs, or DNA extracted from either sample type. Details on this clone: What antigen it recognizes has not been identified. Per-nucleotide qualities are absent, and no much larger clonotype sits a single base away.

The immunoSEQ Assay, a bias-controlled multiplex PCR, was used to amplify TCRbeta CDR3 regions from genomic DNA. As for the original processing: Within the assay, amplification of reference gene primers was used to estimate how many nucleated cells each sample contained. To quantify the absolute abundance of each unique TCRbeta CDR3 rearrangement, sequence reads were collapsed and filtered. For each sample, productive Simpson clonality was calculated as the square root of Simpson's diversity index across productive rearrangements. The table was pulled from immuneACCESS by TCRdb, which kept in-frame rearrangements only. Such tables lose some clones; where checked, under half of the loss comes from unresolved V genes, and the rest has no known cause. V and J calls and clone size are those listed in that table; D and trimming were worked out from the DNA. Present in this sample are 85,000 to 110,000 clones, roughly 90% of which were seen just once. The ten top clones hold approximately 3.5% of the sample.

Sample: peripheral blood. This receptor was identified in a woman aged 55-70 years with acute or convalescent COVID-19.

The CDR3 region: CASSLGGSRDQPQHF. The DNA sequence is TGTGCCAGCAGTTTAGGAGGGAGCAGGGATCAGCCCCAGCATTTT. The rearrangement combines TRBV28 with TRBJ1-5, and possibly TRBD1, on 5 matching bases. Via the germline V gene, CDR1 is MDHEN and CDR2 SYDVKM. Cut back by 2 bases and 5 bases, the V and J ends lie 13 bases apart. The CDR3 numbers 15 residues from cysteine through phenylalanine. Only the CDR3 portion is preserved as DNA: 45 bases, with reading frame beginning at the first base. Supplemented by the reference TRBV28 and TRBJ1-5 proteins around the CDR3, the complete variable domain is DVKVTQSSRYLVKRTGEKVFLECVQDMDHENMFWYRQDPGLGLRLIYFSYDVKMKEKGDIPEGYSVSREKKERFSLILESASTNQTSMYLCASSLGGSRDQPQHFGDGTRLSIL.